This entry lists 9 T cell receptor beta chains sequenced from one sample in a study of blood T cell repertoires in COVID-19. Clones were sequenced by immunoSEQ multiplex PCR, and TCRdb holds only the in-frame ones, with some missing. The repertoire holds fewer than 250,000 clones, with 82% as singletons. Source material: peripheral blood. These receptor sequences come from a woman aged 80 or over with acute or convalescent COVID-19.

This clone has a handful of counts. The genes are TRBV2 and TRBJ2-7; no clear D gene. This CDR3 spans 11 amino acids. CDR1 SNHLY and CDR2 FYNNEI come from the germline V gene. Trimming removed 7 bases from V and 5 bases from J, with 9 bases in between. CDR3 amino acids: CASTDRDEQYF. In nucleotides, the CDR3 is TGTGCCAGCACGGATCGGGACGAGCAGTACTTC.

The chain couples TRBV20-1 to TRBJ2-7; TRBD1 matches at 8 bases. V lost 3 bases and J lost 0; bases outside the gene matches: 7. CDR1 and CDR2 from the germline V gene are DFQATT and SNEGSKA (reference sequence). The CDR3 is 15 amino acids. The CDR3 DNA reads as TGCAGTGCTAGTCCGGACAGGGTCCTCTCCTACGAGCAGTACTTC. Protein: CSASPDRVLSYEQYF.

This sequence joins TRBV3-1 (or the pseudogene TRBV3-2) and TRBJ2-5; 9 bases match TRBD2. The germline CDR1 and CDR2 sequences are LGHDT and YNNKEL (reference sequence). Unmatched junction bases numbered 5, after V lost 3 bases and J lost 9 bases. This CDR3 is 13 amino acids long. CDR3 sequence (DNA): TGTGCCAGCAGCCAGGGGACTAGCAGCGCCCAGTACTTC. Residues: CASSQGTSSAQYF.

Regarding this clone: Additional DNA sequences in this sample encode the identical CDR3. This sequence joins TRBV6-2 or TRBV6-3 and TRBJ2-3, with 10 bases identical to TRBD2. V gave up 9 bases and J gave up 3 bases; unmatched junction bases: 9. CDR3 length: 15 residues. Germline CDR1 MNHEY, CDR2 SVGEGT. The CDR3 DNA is TGTGCCAGTAGTCGATCTAGCGGGGGTACAGATACGCAGTATTTT. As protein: CASSRSSGGTDTQYF.

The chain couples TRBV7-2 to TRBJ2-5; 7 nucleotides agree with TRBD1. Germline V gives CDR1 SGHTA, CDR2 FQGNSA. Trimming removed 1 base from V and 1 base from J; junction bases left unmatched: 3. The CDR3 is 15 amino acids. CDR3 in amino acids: CASSLEGQPQETQYF. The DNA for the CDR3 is TGTGCCAGCAGCTTAGAGGGACAGCCCCAAGAGACCCAGTACTTC.

CDR3 region: CASNIFDTQYF. CDR3 in DNA: TGTGCCAGCAACATCTTTGATACGCAGTATTTT. V usage is TRBV28 and J usage is TRBJ2-3; D remains unclear. V shed 7 bases and J shed 6 bases, with 8 bases lying between them. The germline gives CDR1 MDHEN, CDR2 SYDVKM. The CDR3 covers 11 residues.

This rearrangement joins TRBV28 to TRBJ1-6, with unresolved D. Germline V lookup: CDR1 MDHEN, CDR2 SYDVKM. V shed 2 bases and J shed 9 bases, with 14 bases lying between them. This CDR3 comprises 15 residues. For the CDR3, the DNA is TGTGCCAGCAGTTTAGTGGGTTGGGAGGGTTCACCCCTCCACTTT. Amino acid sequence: CASSLVGWEGSPLHF. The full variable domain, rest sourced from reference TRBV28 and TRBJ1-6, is DVKVTQSSRYLVKRTGEKVFLECVQDMDHENMFWYRQDPGLGLRLIYFSYDVKMKEKGDIPEGYSVSREKKERFSLILESASTNQTSMYLCASSLVGWEGSPLHFGNGTRLTVT.

The CDR3 coding sequence is TGTGCCAGCAGATTACGGACAGGGGGCCCCTACGAGCAGTACTTC. It translates to CASRLRTGGPYEQYF. V usage is TRBV7-2 and J usage is TRBJ2-7, with 11 bases identical to TRBD1. The germline V gene encodes CDR1 SGHTA and CDR2 FQGNSA. V shed 6 bases and J 2 bases; nucleotides not matched to a gene: 6. CDR3 length equals 15 residues. The complete variable domain, with remaining parts taken from reference TRBV7-2 and TRBJ2-7, reads GAGVSQSPSNKVTEKGKDVELRCDPISGHTALYWYRQSLGQGLEFLIYFQGNSAPDKSGLPSDRFSAERTGGSVSTLTIQRTQQEDSAVYLCASRLRTGGPYEQYFGPGTRLTVT.

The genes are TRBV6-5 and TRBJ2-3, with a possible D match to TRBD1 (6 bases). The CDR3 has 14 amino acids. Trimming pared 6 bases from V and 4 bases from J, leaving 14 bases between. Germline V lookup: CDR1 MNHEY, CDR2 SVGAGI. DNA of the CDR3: TGTGCCAGCAGCACTGGTCAGGGGTCAGATACGCAGTATTTT. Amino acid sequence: CASSTGQGSDTQYF.